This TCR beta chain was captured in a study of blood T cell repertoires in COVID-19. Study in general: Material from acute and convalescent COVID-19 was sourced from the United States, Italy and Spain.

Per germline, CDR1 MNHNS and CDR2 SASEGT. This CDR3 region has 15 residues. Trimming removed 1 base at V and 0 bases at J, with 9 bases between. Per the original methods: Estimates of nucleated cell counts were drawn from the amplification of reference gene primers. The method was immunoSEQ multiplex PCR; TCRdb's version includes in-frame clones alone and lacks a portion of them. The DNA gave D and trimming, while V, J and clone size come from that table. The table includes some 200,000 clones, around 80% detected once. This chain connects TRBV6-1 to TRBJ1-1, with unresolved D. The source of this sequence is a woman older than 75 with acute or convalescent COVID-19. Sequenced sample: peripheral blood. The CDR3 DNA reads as TGTGCCAGCAGTGAAGTCGAGACAATGAACACTGAAGCTTTCTTT. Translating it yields CASSEVETMNTEAFF.